Here is one T cell receptor (beta chain) with its context. Generated by immunoSEQ multiplex PCR, the TCRdb table keeps only in-frame clones and is missing some. The sample consists of 2 million to 2.5 million clones, roughly 90% of them appearing once. The data are from a study of shared clonotypes between healthy human individuals. This CDR3 is 16 amino acids long. The V gene end was trimmed by 3 bases and the J gene end by 2 bases; junction bases not matched to a gene: 6. Germline assignment: CDR1 SGHTA and CDR2 FQGNSA. This sequence was found in a man between 18 and 29 years old in good health. Some clones in this sample may be carry-over from other donors' samples. The sample taken for sequencing was naive CD4+ T cells from PBMCs. Specified subset: CD45RA+ positively selected. The chain combines TRBV7-2 with TRBJ2-5; TRBD2 aligns across 10 bases. CDR3 protein: CASSFLPLAGQETQYF. CDR3 sequence (DNA): TGTGCCAGCAGCTTTCTGCCACTAGCGGGGCAAGAGACCCAGTACTTC.